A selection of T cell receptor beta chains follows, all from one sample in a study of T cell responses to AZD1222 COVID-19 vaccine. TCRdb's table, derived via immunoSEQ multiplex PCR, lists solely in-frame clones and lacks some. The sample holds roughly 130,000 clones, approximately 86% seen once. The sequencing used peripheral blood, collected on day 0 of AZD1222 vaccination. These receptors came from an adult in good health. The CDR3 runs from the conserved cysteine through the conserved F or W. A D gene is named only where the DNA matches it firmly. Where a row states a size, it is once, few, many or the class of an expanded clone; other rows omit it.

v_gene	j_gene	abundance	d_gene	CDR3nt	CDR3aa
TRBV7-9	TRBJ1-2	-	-	TGTGCCAGCAGCTTAGCGGGGGTAGGGGTGGACTATGGCTACACCTTC	CASSLAGVGVDYGYTF
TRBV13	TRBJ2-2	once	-	TGTGCCAGCAGCTTAGATAGTGGGGAGCTGTTTTTT	CASSLDSGELFF
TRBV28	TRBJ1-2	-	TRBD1	TGTGCCAGCAGTTTATGGACAGGGGGCTATGGCTACACCTTC	CASSLWTGGYGYTF
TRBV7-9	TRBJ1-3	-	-	TGTGCCAGCAGCGAGCTGGGCTCGGGAAACACCATATATTTT	CASSELGSGNTIYF
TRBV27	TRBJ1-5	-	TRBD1	TGTGCCAGCAGTCCCGTCAGGACAGGGGGCAATCAGCCCCAGCATTTT	CASSPVRTGGNQPQHF
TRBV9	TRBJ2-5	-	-	TGTGCCAGCAGCGTAAGATCCGACCAAGAGACCCAGTACTTC	CASSVRSDQETQYF
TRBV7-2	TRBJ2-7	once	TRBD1	TGTGCCAGCAGCGATAGACAGGGGGCCTACGAGCAGTACTTC	CASSDRQGAYEQYF
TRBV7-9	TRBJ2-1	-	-	TGTGCCAGCAGCTTAGTGACGGCAGGGCCGAGGAATGAGCAGTTCTTC	CASSLVTAGPRNEQFF
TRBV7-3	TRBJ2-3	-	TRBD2	TGTGCCAGCAGCTCCGGGACTAGCGGGGGGGCCTCAGATACGCAGTATTTT	CASSSGTSGGASDTQYF
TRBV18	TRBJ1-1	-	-	TGTGCCAGCTCACCCGCCGTGGTGGGGGCCGGCGGAGCTTTCTTT	CASSPAVVGAGGAFF
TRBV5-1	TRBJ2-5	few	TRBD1	TGCGCCAGCAGCATCGGGACAGGGGGCGTGTTGGAGACCCAGTACTTC	CASSIGTGGVLETQYF
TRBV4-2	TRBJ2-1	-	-	TGTGCCAGCAGCCAGCCCACGGGAAATGAGCAGTTCTTC	CASSQPTGNEQFF
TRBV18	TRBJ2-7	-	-	TGTGCCAGCTCACCACCGTCAGGGACACTAAGCTACGAGCAGTACTTC	CASSPPSGTLSYEQYF
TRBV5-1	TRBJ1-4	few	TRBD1	TGCGCCAGCAGCGGCGGGACAGGTGTTCAGGAAAGTCTGTTTTTT	CASSGGTGVQESLFF
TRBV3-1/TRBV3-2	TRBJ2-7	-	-	TGTGCCAGCAGCCAAGACGGACCCTACGAGCAGTACTTC	CASSQDGPYEQYF
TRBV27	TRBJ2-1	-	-	TGTGCCAGCAGTTTATCGCCTATCTCCTACAATGAGCAGTTCTTC	CASSLSPISYNEQFF
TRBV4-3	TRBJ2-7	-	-	TGCGCCAGCAGCCAAGAAACGGGGGTTGGCTACGAGCAGTACTTC	CASSQETGVGYEQYF
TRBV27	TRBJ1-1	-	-	TGTGCCAGCAGTTTAGTGGCAGGGGCCACTGAAGCTTTCTTT	CASSLVAGATEAFF
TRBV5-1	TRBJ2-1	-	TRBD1	TGCGCCAGCGCGACTGCGGGACAGGGGACCAATGAGCAGTTCTTC	CASATAGQGTNEQFF
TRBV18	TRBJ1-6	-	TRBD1	TGTGCCAGCTCACCAATACAGGGGGAGGGTCGTTCACCCCTCCACTTT	CASSPIQGEGRSPLHF
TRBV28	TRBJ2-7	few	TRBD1	TGTGCCAGCAGCCGCACAGGGGGCGCGGGGGAGCAGTACTTC	CASSRTGGAGEQYF
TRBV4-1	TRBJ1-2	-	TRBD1	TGCGCCAGCAGCCACGAGACAGGGCGATATGGCTACACCTTC	CASSHETGRYGYTF
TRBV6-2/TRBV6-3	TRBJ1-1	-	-	TGTGCCAGCAGTTACACAGGTCTGAACACTGAAGCTTTCTTT	CASSYTGLNTEAFF
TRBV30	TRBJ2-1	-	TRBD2	TGTGCCGGGATTATCCACGGACTAGCGGGAAGGAATGAGCAGTTCTTC	CAGIIHGLAGRNEQFF
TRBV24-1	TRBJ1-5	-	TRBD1	TGTGCCACCAGTGATTCTGGGACAGGGTTTTTGGCGCATCAGCCCCAGCATTTT	CATSDSGTGFLAHQPQHF
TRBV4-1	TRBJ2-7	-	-	TGCGCCAGCAGCCAAGAAAAAGGGAGTCAGCTCGGCTACGAGCAGTACTTC	CASSQEKGSQLGYEQYF
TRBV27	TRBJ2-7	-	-	TGTGCCAGCAGTTTAAGTTCGGGACGGATCTCCTACGAGCAGTACTTC	CASSLSSGRISYEQYF
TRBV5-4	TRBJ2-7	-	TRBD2	TGTGCCAGCAGCTCGGCGGGGGGGGACCTAGGCGAGCAGTACTTC	CASSSAGGDLGEQYF
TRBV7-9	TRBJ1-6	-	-	TGTGCCAGCAGCTTAGCCCCCGGAAATTCACCCCTCCACTTT	CASSLAPGNSPLHF
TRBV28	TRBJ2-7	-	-	TGTGCCAGCAGAATAACGCCGGGCCTTAGCTCCTACGAGCAGTACTTC	CASRITPGLSSYEQYF
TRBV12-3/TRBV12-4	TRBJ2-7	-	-	TGTGCCAGCAGTCCGGGCCCCTACGAGCAGTACTTC	CASSPGPYEQYF
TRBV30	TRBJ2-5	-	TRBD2	TGTGCATACGAGCGGGGGCCTGGAGAGACCCAGTACTTC	CAYERGPGETQYF
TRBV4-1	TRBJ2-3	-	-	TGCGCCAGCAGCCAAGAGGGGGGTCGCACAGATACGCAGTATTTT	CASSQEGGRTDTQYF
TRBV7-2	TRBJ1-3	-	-	TGTGCCAGCAGCCGGCGGGCTCCAGGGATAACTGGAAACACCATATATTTT	CASSRRAPGITGNTIYF
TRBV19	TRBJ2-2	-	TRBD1	TGTGCCAGTAGCTTAGGACAGGGGACCGGGGAGCTGTTTTTT	CASSLGQGTGELFF
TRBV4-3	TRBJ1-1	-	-	TGCGCCAGCAGTCAGTCATACAGGGAGGGGTACACTGAAGCTTTCTTT	CASSQSYREGYTEAFF
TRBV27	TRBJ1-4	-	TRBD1	TGTGCCAGCAGGTCCGGGACAGTAAATGAAAAACTGTTTTTT	CASRSGTVNEKLFF
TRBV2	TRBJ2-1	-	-	TGTGCCAGCAGCGGGGCAGGGCACAATGAGCAGTTCTTC	CASSGAGHNEQFF
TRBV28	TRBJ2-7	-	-	TGTGCCAGCCAAGGGCCGAGTGTGGGGTTCGAGCAGTACTTC	CASQGPSVGFEQYF
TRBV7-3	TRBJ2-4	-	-	TGTGCCAGCAGCTTAGGCACGGAAAACATTCAGTACTTC	CASSLGTENIQYF
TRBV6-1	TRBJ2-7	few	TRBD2	TGTGCCAGCAGTGAGCCTAGCGGGGGAACAGGCTACGAGCAGTACTTC	CASSEPSGGTGYEQYF